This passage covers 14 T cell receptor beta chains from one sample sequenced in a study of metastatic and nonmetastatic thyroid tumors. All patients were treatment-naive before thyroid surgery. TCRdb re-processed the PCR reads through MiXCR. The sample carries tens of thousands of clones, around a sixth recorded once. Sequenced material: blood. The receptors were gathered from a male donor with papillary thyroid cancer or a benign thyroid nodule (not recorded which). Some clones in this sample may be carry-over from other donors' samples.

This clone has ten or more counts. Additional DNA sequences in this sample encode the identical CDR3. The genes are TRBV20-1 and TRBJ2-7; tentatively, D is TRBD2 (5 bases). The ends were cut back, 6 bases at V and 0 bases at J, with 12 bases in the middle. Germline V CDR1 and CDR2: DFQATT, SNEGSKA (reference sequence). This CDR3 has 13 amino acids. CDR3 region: CSARTSASYEQYF. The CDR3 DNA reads TGCAGTGCGCGGACTTCGGCCTCCTACGAGCAGTACTTC.

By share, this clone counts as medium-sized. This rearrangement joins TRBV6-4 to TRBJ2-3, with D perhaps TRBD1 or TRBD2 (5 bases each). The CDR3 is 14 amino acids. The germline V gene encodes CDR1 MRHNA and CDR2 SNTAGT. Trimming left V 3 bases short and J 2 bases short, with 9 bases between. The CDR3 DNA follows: TGTGCCAGCAGTGAACGGGGCGACACAGATACGCAGTATTTT. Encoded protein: CASSERGDTDTQYF.

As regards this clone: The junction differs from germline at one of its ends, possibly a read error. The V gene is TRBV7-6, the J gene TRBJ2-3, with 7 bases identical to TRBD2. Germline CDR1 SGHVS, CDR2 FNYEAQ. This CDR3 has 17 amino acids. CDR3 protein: CANSARTSVRAADTQYF. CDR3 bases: TGTGCCAACAGCGCCCGTACTAGCGTGAGGGCCGCGGATACGCAGTATTTT.

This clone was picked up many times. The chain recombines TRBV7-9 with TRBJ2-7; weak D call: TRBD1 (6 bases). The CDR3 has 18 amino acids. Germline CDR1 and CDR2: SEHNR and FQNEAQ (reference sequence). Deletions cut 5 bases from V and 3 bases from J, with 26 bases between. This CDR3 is CASSPPVRKTGHLYEQYF. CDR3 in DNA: TGTGCCAGCAGCCCACCGGTTCGGAAAACGGGACACCTCTACGAGCAGTACTTC.

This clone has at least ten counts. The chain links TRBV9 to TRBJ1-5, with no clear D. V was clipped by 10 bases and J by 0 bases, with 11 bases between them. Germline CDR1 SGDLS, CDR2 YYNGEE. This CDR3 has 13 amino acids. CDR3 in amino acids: CASGRYSNQPQHF. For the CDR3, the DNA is TGTGCCTCCGGACGGTATAGCAATCAGCCCCAGCATTTT.

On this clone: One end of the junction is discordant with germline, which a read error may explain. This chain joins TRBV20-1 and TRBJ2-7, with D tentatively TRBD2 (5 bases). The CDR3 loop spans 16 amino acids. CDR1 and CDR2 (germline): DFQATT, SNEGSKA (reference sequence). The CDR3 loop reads CSARQAVAFYSHEQYF. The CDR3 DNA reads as TGCAGTGCTAGACAAGCGGTAGCGTTTTACTCCCACGAGCAGTACTTC.

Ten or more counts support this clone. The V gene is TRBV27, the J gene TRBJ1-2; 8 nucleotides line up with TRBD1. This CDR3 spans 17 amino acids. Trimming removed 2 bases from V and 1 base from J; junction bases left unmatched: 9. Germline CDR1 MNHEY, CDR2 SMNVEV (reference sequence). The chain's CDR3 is CASSLIGAGGNNYGYTF. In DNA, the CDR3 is TGTGCCAGCAGTTTAATAGGGGCAGGGGGCAATAACTATGGCTACACCTTC.

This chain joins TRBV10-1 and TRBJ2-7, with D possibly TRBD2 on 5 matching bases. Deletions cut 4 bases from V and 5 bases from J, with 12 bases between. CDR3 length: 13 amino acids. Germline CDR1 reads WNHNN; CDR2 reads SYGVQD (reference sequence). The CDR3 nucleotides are TGCGCCAGCAGTGGTCCGGGGTCCCACGAGCAGTACTTC. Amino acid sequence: CASSGPGSHEQYF.

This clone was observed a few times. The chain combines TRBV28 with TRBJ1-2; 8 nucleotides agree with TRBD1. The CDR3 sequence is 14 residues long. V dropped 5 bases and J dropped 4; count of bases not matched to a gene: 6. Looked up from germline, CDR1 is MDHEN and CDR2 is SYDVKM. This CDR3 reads CASSRDRGIYGYTF. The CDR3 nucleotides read TGTGCCAGCAGTCGAGACAGGGGAATCTATGGCTACACCTTC.

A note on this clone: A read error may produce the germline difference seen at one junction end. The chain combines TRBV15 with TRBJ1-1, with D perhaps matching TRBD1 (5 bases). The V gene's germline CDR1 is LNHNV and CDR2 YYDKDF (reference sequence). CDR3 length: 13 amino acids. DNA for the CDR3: TGTTCCACCACCAGAGGAGGGGACACTGAAGCTTTCTTT. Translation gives CSTTRGGDTEAFF. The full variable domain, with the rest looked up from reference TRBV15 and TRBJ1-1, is DAMVIQNPRYQVTQFGKPVTLSCSQTLNHNVMYWYQQKSSQAPKLLFHYYDKDFNNEADTPDNFQSRRPNTSFCFLDIRSPGLGDTAMYLCSTTRGGDTEAFFGQGTRLTVV.

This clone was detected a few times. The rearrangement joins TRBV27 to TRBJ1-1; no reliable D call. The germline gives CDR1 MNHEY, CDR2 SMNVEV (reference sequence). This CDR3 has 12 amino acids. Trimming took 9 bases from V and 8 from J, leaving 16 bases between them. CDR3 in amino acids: CASFGLEREAFF. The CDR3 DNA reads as TGTGCCAGTTTCGGTTTAGAGAGGGAAGCTTTCTTT.

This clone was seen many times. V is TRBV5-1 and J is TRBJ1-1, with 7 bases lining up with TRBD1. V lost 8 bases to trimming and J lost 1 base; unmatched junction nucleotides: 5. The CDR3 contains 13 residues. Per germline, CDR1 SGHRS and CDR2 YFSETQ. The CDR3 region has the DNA TGCGCCAGTAACAGGGGAGGGAACACTGAAGCTTTCTTT. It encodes CASNRGGNTEAFF. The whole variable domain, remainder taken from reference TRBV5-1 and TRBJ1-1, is KAGVTQTPRYLIKTRGQQVTLSCSPISGHRSVSWYQQTPGQGLQFLFEYFSETQRNKGNFPGRFSGRQFSNSRSEMNVSTLELGDSALYLCASNRGGNTEAFFGQGTRLTVV.

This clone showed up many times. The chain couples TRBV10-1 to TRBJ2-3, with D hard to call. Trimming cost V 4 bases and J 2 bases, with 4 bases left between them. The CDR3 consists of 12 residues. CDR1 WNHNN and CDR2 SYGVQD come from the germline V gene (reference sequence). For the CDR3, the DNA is TGCGCCAGCAGTGGGACCACAGATACGCAGTATTTT. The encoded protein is CASSGTTDTQYF.

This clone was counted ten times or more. The CDR3 nucleotides are TGCAGTGCTACCGGAACCCAAGAGACCCAGTACTTC. Encoded protein: CSATGTQETQYF. This chain joins TRBV20-1 and TRBJ2-5; D remains ambiguous. The germline CDR1 and CDR2 sequences are DFQATT and SNEGSKA (reference sequence). The V end lost 4 bases, the J end lost 1 base, and 7 bases lay between the germline ends. This CDR3 has 12 residues.